The 31 T cell receptor beta chains below were found in one sample sequenced in a study of beta chain features in type 1 diabetes. Study-wide results and limits: Shortening that was moderate but significant affected the TCRB CDR3s of Type 1 diabetes patients in all four CD4+ subsets.

Expressed TCRB transcripts got sequenced, as all isolated RNA was reverse transcribed. Clones were read by immunoSEQ multiplex PCR, and TCRdb kept only the in-frame ones, dropping some. Here the sample spans more than 150,000 clones, about 10% being singletons. Their antigen targets remain unknown. The sequencing sample was made of central memory CD4+ T cells from blood. These receptors originate from a woman aged 25 to 39 with type 1 diabetes.

The chain has TRBV30 and TRBJ1-1; 7 nucleotides agree with TRBD1. Germline V CDR1 and CDR2: GTSNPN, SVGIG (reference sequence). The CDR3 contains 15 residues. Germline trimming cut 0 bases from V and 1 base from J; bases unmatched to any gene: 5. CDR3 residues: CAWSVMDRRNTEAFF. The CDR3 DNA reads TGTGCCTGGAGTGTAATGGACAGGAGGAACACTGAAGCTTTCTTT.

The rearrangement joins TRBV5-1 to TRBJ1-2; TRBD1 agrees at 9 bases. V trimming: 3 bases; J trimming: 5 bases; junction bases outside the gene matches: 2. The CDR3 totals 13 residues. Germline loops: CDR1 SGHRS, CDR2 YFSETQ. DNA of the CDR3: TGCGCCAGCAGCTGGGGGACAGGGTATGGCTACACCTTC. It translates to CASSWGTGYGYTF.

This clone was detected a few times. This rearrangement joins TRBV7-2 to TRBJ2-6, with TRBD1 matching over 7 bases. Germline CDR1 SGHTA, CDR2 FQGNSA. The CDR3 extends over 15 amino acids. The V segment lost 5 bases and the J segment 2 bases; nucleotides outside the gene matches: 3. CDR3 loop: CASSTGTAGANVLTF. CDR3 in DNA: TGTGCCAGCAGCACAGGGACAGCTGGGGCCAACGTCCTGACTTTC.

The rearrangement uses TRBV5-1 and TRBJ2-2; 7 positions match TRBD2. Germline V gene lookup returns CDR1 SGHRS and CDR2 YFSETQ. V dropped 1 base and J dropped 3; count of bases not matched to a gene: 3. This CDR3 has 15 residues. The CDR3 here is CASSLTSADTGELFF. The CDR3, as DNA: TGCGCCAGCAGCTTGACTAGCGCCGACACCGGGGAGCTGTTTTTT.

The sample holds a few counts of this clone. The CDR3 region has the DNA TGTGCCAGCAGTTGGCGGTGGGACTGGGCGAACACTGAAGCTTTCTTT. This encodes CASSWRWDWANTEAFF. The chain combines TRBV6-5 with TRBJ1-1; D is possibly TRBD1 (5 bases). Germline loops: CDR1 MNHEY, CDR2 SVGAGI. V lost 4 bases and J lost 1, with 16 bases in between. The CDR3 consists of 16 residues.

V is TRBV7-9 and J is TRBJ1-1; 7 bases align to TRBD1. This CDR3 spans 15 amino acids. Germline assignment: CDR1 SEHNR and CDR2 FQNEAQ (reference sequence). The V and J ends lost 5 bases and 1 base, in that order; junction bases with no gene match: 7. In DNA form, the CDR3 reads TGTGCCAGCAGCCAAGACAGGGTCTCGAACACTGAAGCTTTCTTT. This translates into CASSQDRVSNTEAFF.

The CDR3 DNA reads TGTGCCAGCAGCCCTCTAGGTAGCGGGAGTGGGGTCAATGAGCAGTTCTTC. Protein product: CASSPLGSGSGVNEQFF. The chain couples TRBV27 to TRBJ2-1, with 9 bases aligning to TRBD2. The CDR3 covers 17 residues. V lost 6 bases and J lost 6; bases outside the gene matches: 15. CDR1 is MNHEY and CDR2 is SMNVEV in the germline V gene (reference sequence).

This clone was seen a few times. The J gene is TRBJ2-1, the V gene TRBV9; D call uncertain. Deletions cut 0 bases from V and 4 bases from J, with 8 bases between. Germline V lookup: CDR1 SGDLS, CDR2 YYNGEE. The CDR3 length is 14 residues. CDR3 DNA: TGTGCCAGCAGCGTAGAGATCAGTTACAATGAGCAGTTCTTC. Its protein is CASSVEISYNEQFF.

The gene calls are TRBV27 and TRBJ2-3; the D gene is possibly TRBD2 (6 bases). The germline V and J ends were trimmed by 8 bases and 4 bases, with 13 bases remaining between them. The CDR3 consists of 13 residues. Germline V gene data show CDR1 as MNHEY and CDR2 as SMNVEV (reference sequence). CDR3 DNA: TGTGCCAGCGACGGAGGGTTCCCAGATACGCAGTATTTT. It encodes CASDGGFPDTQYF.

The rearrangement uses TRBV4-1 and TRBJ1-2; tentative D call: TRBD1 (6 bases). V dropped 0 bases and J dropped 7 bases, with 18 bases sitting between them. The CDR3 is made up of 16 amino acids. Per the germline V gene, CDR1 is MGHRA and CDR2 is YSYEKL. The CDR3 DNA sequence: TGCGCCAGCAGCCAAGAGAGGCCGCGGAACAGGGCTGGCTACACCTTC. This codes for CASSQERPRNRAGYTF.

As concerns this clone: Other DNA sequences of this sample code for an identical CDR3. This chain links TRBV30 with TRBJ2-5; TRBD1 agrees at 7 bases. CDR1 is GTSNPN, CDR2 SVGIG, per germline (reference sequence). CDR3 length: 14 amino acids. Losses at the gene ends were 3 bases for V and 4 bases for J; bases not matched to a gene: 8. The CDR3 nucleotides are TGTGCCTGGAGACCAGGTACAGGGGTAGAGACCCAGTACTTC. Translation: CAWRPGTGVETQYF.

This clone was observed a few times. The DNA of the CDR3 is TGTGCCAGCAGTGCGCTCACAGATACGCAGTATTTT. Translation gives CASSALTDTQYF. The V call is TRBV27, the J call TRBJ2-3; D gene uncertain. The CDR3 loop spans 12 amino acids. Germline CDR1 reads MNHEY; CDR2 reads SMNVEV (reference sequence). V was trimmed by 5 bases and J by 2 bases, leaving 5 bases between them.

Only a few counts were recorded for this clone. The chain recombines TRBV18 with TRBJ2-1; TRBD1 aligns across 7 bases. After removal of 2 bases from V and 9 bases from J, the junction contained 13 bases not matched to a gene. CDR3 length: 16 residues. Looked up from germline, CDR1 is KGHSH and CDR2 is LQKENI. The CDR3 is CASSPMVAGNRGEQFF. As DNA, the CDR3 is TGTGCCAGCTCACCAATGGTAGCTGGTAACAGGGGTGAGCAGTTCTTC.

This chain links TRBV2 with TRBJ2-5, with D possibly TRBD2 on 5 matching bases. This CDR3 contains 12 residues. The V gene lost 8 bases and the J gene lost 0 bases, with 7 bases spanning the gap. Looked up from germline, CDR1 is SNHLY and CDR2 is FYNNEI. The CDR3 nucleotides read TGTGCCAGCCGGGAAAACCAAGAGACCCAGTACTTC. Translation gives CASRENQETQYF.

The chain uses TRBV18 and TRBJ2-4, with TRBD1 identical over 9 bases. CDR3 length: 17 residues. From germline, CDR1 is KGHSH and CDR2 LQKENI. The trim removed 3 bases at V and 2 bases at J, leaving 8 bases unmatched. CDR3 nucleotides: TGTGCCAGCTCACCCCGGACAGGGGTCGAGTCCAAAAACATTCAGTACTTC. Encoded protein: CASSPRTGVESKNIQYF.

This clone was counted between two and nine times. V and J are TRBV19 and TRBJ2-5, with D possibly TRBD1 on 5 matching bases. The CDR3 is 13 residues long. CDR1 LNHDA and CDR2 SQIVND come from the germline V gene (reference sequence). Trimming removed 3 bases from V and 2 bases from J, with 7 bases in between. This CDR3 reads CASSIRVQETQYF. In DNA, the CDR3 is TGTGCCAGTAGTATCAGGGTTCAAGAGACCCAGTACTTC.

The chain is built from TRBV28 and TRBJ2-5; the match to TRBD1 covers 7 bases. The CDR3 has 13 residues. Germline V lookup: CDR1 MDHEN, CDR2 SYDVKM. V lost 1 base and J lost 6; bases outside the gene matches: 2. CDR3: CASSLSDRKTQYF. The CDR3 nucleotides are TGTGCCAGCAGTTTATCGGACAGGAAGACCCAGTACTTC.

The table lists this clone with many counts. This sequence joins TRBV30 and TRBJ2-7; TRBD1 agrees at 10 bases. The junction had 5 bases not matched to a gene; V was cut back by 3 bases and J by 6 bases. Germline assignment: CDR1 GTSNPN and CDR2 SVGIG (reference sequence). The CDR3 runs 13 residues. CDR3 coding DNA: TGTGCCTGGAGCTGGGACAGGGGAGCCGAGCAGTACTTC. Translation gives CAWSWDRGAEQYF.

The chain carries TRBV9 and TRBJ2-7; TRBD2 matches at 13 bases. The length of the CDR3 is 14 residues. CDR1 and CDR2 (germline): SGDLS, YYNGEE. V lost 3 bases to trimming and J lost 6 bases; unmatched junction nucleotides: 3. CDR3 amino acids: CASSETSGRSEQYF. The CDR3 region has the DNA TGTGCCAGCAGCGAGACTAGCGGGAGGTCCGAGCAGTACTTC.

This clone came up many times. The chain employs TRBV10-3 and TRBJ2-7, with D unresolved. The CDR3 consists of 13 residues. CDR1 and CDR2 from the germline V gene are ENHRY and SYGVKD. Trimming removed 4 bases from V and 0 bases from J, with 7 bases in between. CDR3 loop: CAISGTDSYEQYF. The CDR3 DNA is TGTGCCATCAGTGGAACAGACTCCTACGAGCAGTACTTC.

This clone was detected a few times. CDR3 loop: CASRSTGGDYGYTF. DNA of the CDR3: TGTGCCAGCAGATCGACAGGGGGCGACTATGGCTACACCTTC. The J gene is TRBJ1-2, the V gene TRBV6-6; 10 positions agree with TRBD1. From germline, CDR1 is MNHNY and CDR2 SVGAGI (reference sequence). The CDR3 totals 14 residues. V dropped 6 bases and J dropped 3; count of bases not matched to a gene: 4.

The gene calls are TRBV11-2 and TRBJ2-3; D might be TRBD2 (5 bases). There are 15 residues in the CDR3. Trimming left V 3 bases short and J 0 bases short, with 10 bases between. In germline, CDR1 is SGHAT, CDR2 FQNNGV. The CDR3 reads CASSLERRSTDTQYF. CDR3 sequence (DNA): TGTGCCAGCAGCTTGGAGCGGAGGAGCACAGATACGCAGTATTTT.

This clone was counted between two and nine times. The rearrangement joins TRBV4-2 to TRBJ2-3; no clear D gene. Trimming removed 0 bases from V and 2 bases from J, with 9 bases in between. This CDR3 is 15 amino acids long. Per germline, CDR1 LGHNA and CDR2 YNFKEQ. The CDR3 DNA follows: TGTGCCAGCAGCCAAGAGGAGCGACCCACAGATACGCAGTATTTT. This translates into CASSQEERPTDTQYF.

This clone has more than one count but fewer than ten. The chain links TRBV4-1 to TRBJ1-2; D unresolved. CDR3 length: 15 amino acids. The V end was cut by 1 base, the J end by 2 bases, with 11 bases between. Germline CDR1 is MGHRA and CDR2 is YSYEKL. The CDR3 nucleotides read TGCGCCAGCAGCCAAGCCCCGACGGGAAACTATGGCTACACCTTC. Protein sequence: CASSQAPTGNYGYTF.

The rearrangement joins TRBV5-4 to TRBJ2-7; D perhaps matches TRBD2 (8 bases). This CDR3 is built from 13 residues. The V gene's germline CDR1 is SGHNT and CDR2 YYREEE (reference sequence). Trimming took off 10 bases at V and 2 bases at J, with 16 bases between the two ends. CDR3 DNA sequence: TGTGCCTCGGGAGGGCAGGGGGCCTACGAGCAGTACTTC. Translation gives CASGGQGAYEQYF.

This chain connects TRBV2 to TRBJ1-1; D uncertain. CDR3 size: 12 residues. V was clipped by 6 bases and J by 5 bases, with 10 bases between them. Germline V gene data show CDR1 as SNHLY and CDR2 as FYNNEI. The CDR3 loop reads CASRVTATEAFF. The DNA of the CDR3 is TGTGCCAGCAGGGTAACAGCAACTGAAGCTTTCTTT.

This clone was seen a handful of times. The V call is TRBV6-5, the J call TRBJ2-1, with D perhaps matching TRBD2 (6 bases). The CDR3 sequence is 15 residues long. The V and J ends lost 2 bases and 3 bases respectively, with 11 bases between them. Germline CDR1 is MNHEY and CDR2 is SVGAGI. The CDR3 loop is CASSYREASYNEQFF. DNA of the CDR3: TGTGCCAGCAGTTACAGGGAGGCCAGCTACAATGAGCAGTTCTTC.

This clone has just a few counts. The chain links TRBV19 to TRBJ2-1, with 11 bases that match TRBD2. The V gene end was trimmed by 5 bases and the J gene end by 10 bases; junction bases not matched to a gene: 16. This CDR3 is built from 17 residues. The germline V gene has CDR1 LNHDA and CDR2 SQIVND (reference sequence). The CDR3 here is CASSLTRLTSGNGEQFF. As DNA, the CDR3 is TGTGCCAGTAGTCTCACCCGATTGACTAGCGGGAACGGGGAGCAGTTCTTC.

This clone appeared a few times. The chain employs TRBV18 and TRBJ2-1; 16 bases are a match to TRBD2. The CDR3 is 18 amino acids. CDR1 and CDR2 (germline): KGHSH, LQKENI. The V gene end was trimmed by 3 bases and the J gene end by 9 bases; junction bases not matched to a gene: 11. For the CDR3, the DNA is TGTGCCAGCTCACCTGGGACTAGCGGGAGGGCCTCTGCAGTTGAGCAGTTCTTC. It encodes CASSPGTSGRASAVEQFF.

This chain connects TRBV9 to TRBJ2-2; TRBD2 matches 11 bases. The V and J ends lost 0 bases and 5 bases, in that order; junction bases with no gene match: 0. The CDR3 runs 15 residues. Germline CDR1 reads SGDLS; CDR2 reads YYNGEE. In DNA, the CDR3 is TGTGCCAGCAGCGTAGCTAGCGGGAGGACCGGGGAGCTGTTTTTT. As protein: CASSVASGRTGELFF.

This clone was seen more than once but under ten times. V and J are TRBV28 and TRBJ1-1; TRBD1 might be the D (6 bases). Germline CDR1 is MDHEN and CDR2 is SYDVKM. The CDR3 loop spans 15 amino acids. V dropped 8 bases and J dropped 5 bases, with 21 bases sitting between them. The CDR3 spells CASGDPFRGMTEAFF. DNA for the CDR3: TGTGCCAGCGGAGACCCTTTCAGGGGAATGACTGAAGCTTTCTTT. The variable domain in full, with the rest retrieved from reference TRBV28 and TRBJ1-1, is DVKVTQSSRYLVKRTGEKVFLECVQDMDHENMFWYRQDPGLGLRLIYFSYDVKMKEKGDIPEGYSVSREKKERFSLILESASTNQTSMYLCASGDPFRGMTEAFFGQGTRLTVV.